The clone carrying this TCR beta chain has ten or more counts. Its antigen is currently unknown. Time point defined: blood at routine non-recurrence follow-up after resection. The CDR3 has 16 amino acids. CDR1 is SGHTA and CDR2 is FQGNSA in the germline V gene. Trimming removed 5 bases from V and 5 bases from J; junction bases left unmatched: 14. The data originate from a study of spatial heterogeneity in lung cancer. TCRdb fed the 5' RACE reads into MiXCR, producing one record per CDR3 protein. The sample has about 47,000 distinct CDR3 sequences; about 11% are singletons. Points from the study as a whole: Whereas they appeared in blood less at follow-up, ubiquitous expanded tumor TCRs appeared there more at resection.

This TCR came from a male donor with early-stage non-small cell lung cancer. The rearrangement links TRBV7-2 to TRBJ2-5; 7 bases fit TRBD2. The material sequenced was PBMCs, taken at follow-up. CDR3 sequence reads: CASSPGGLGRGETQYF. Here the CDR3 DNA reads TGTGCCAGCAGCCCCGGAGGACTAGGACGAGGGGAGACCCAGTACTTC.